The source of this TCR beta chain is a study of T cells in Graves' hyperthyroidism and ophthalmopathy. Study-level results: Ophthalmopathy was told apart from stable hyperthyroidism by a 13 V-J model.

The CDR3 has 15 amino acids. V lost 3 bases and J lost 7, with 16 bases in between. CDR1 is DFQATT, CDR2 SNEGSKA, per germline (reference sequence). RNA transcripts were the template for amplifying TCR beta CDR3 regions. TCR CDR3 regions were first amplified by RT-PCR with HTBI primers. TCRdb re-called the multiplex PCR reads with MiXCR, one entry per CDR3 protein. Among roughly 500,000 distinct CDR3 sequences listed, 46% were seen once. As for this clonotype: As yet, its antigen is unknown.

Sequencing was done on a sample of peripheral blood or thyroid tissue (not recorded which). The sequence derives from an adult woman with Graves' disease, either hyperthyroidism or ophthalmopathy (not recorded which). The gene calls are TRBV20-1 and TRBJ1-6; perhaps TRBD1 as D (5 bases). CDR3 DNA sequence: TGCAGTGCTAGCCTCCCAGGGTCTACCAATTCACCCCTCCACTTT. Translated, it gives CSASLPGSTNSPLHF.